The source of this TCR beta chain is a study of blood T cell repertoires in COVID-19. The wider study: Sites across the United States, Italy and Spain contributed samples from acute and convalescent COVID-19. Sources were T cells, B-cell-depleted T cells, or PBMCs; the material itself was cDNA or gDNA.

Per the original data handling: Quantification of nucleated cells was approximated via reference gene primer amplification. Assay used: immunoSEQ multiplex PCR; TCRdb lists only in-frame clones, some missing. The V and J calls and clone size were taken over from that table, and D and trimming were inferred from the DNA. In the table there are roughly 81,000 clones, roughly four fifths of which are singletons. The length of the CDR3 is 17 residues. Germline V gene data show CDR1 as GTSNPN and CDR2 as SVGIG (reference sequence). The trim removed 4 bases at V and 0 bases at J, leaving 12 bases unmatched.

Sequences were obtained from peripheral blood. This chain joins TRBV30 and TRBJ1-3; 7 positions agree with TRBD1. The sequence was obtained from a woman between 65 and 79 years old with acute or convalescent COVID-19. CDR3 region: CAWISPGQDFSGNTIYF. CDR3 sequence (DNA): TGTGCCTGGATCTCACCCGGACAGGACTTCTCTGGAAACACCATATATTTT.